The TCR beta chain under discussion was sequenced for a study of blood T cell repertoires in COVID-19 (dated by TCRdb to 2018 to 2021). Regarding the study in general: The collaborator samples originated in the United States, Italy and Spain and spanned the acute and convalescent phases of COVID-19. The material from the prospective study consisted of cDNA or gDNA derived from T cells, B-cell-depleted T cells, or PBMCs. Subjects who had been exposed to COVID-19, were actively infected with it, or had recovered from it provided the deeply sampled blood TCRbeta repertoires that made up the dataset. The repertoires were released in a freely available public database intended as a resource for research on the immune response to SARS-CoV-2. Samples were obtained from the ongoing ImmuneRACE study (first 160 participants) and from about 1,300 subjects provided by 6 global collaborators. The sample metadata nearly always contained a de-identified subject ID, COVID-19 status, age in years and sex. Where available, HLA class I and class II types were taken from metadata supplied by the sample provider and were not determined by assay-based typing. Study-wide findings and limitations: The amount of clinical and demographic metadata varied by source and participant and was provided uncurated.

TCRbeta CDR3 regions were amplified from genomic DNA using the immunoSEQ Assay, a bias-controlled multiplex PCR. As for the authors' bioinformatics: The number of nucleated cells in each sample was estimated by amplification of reference gene primers within the assay. To quantify the absolute abundance of each unique TCRbeta CDR3 rearrangement, sequence reads were collapsed and filtered. For each sample, productive Simpson clonality was calculated by taking the square root of Simpson's diversity index across productive rearrangements. TCRdb stores this immuneACCESS table with in-frame sequences only. Part of the clones is absent; in the studies checked, under half of the shortfall reflects unresolved V genes, and no reason is known for the rest. V and J calls and clone size come straight from that table; D and trimming were deduced from the DNA. Present in this sample are about 140,000 clones, 81% of which were seen just once. Of the sample, approximately 8.7% falls within the top ten clones.

Collaborating institutions collected whole blood in K2EDTA tubes following their own protocols. For TCRbeta analysis, collaborators shipped samples in one of three forms: frozen whole blood, isolated PBMCs, or DNA extracted from either of those sample types. The CDR3, cysteine through phenylalanine, is 16 amino acids long. Only the CDR3 DNA stays, 48 bases, in frame from base 1. Looking up the germline V gene yields CDR1 KGHSH and CDR2 LQKENI. At the junction V is shortened by 1 base and J by 3 bases; bases outside the gene matches: 4. As regards this clone: What this receptor recognizes is not known. No much larger clone exists at a distance of one base, and base qualities are not known.

The clonotype was recovered from a woman aged 60-75 years with active or convalescent COVID-19. Sequenced sample: peripheral blood. The rearranged chain carries TRBV18 and TRBJ2-2; TRBD2 matches 8 bases in the middle. Here is the DNA: TGTGCCAGCTCACCACTGGCACTAGCGGACACCGGGGAGCTGTTTTTT. It encodes CASSPLALADTGELFF.